The 12 T cell receptor beta chains in this list originate from one sample, sequenced in a study of CD8+ T cells in alopecia areata. Treatment of the sample: oral pan-JAK inhibitor, 5-10 mg twice daily. cDNA reverse transcribed from extracted RNA served as the sequencing template. Clones were sequenced by immunoSEQ multiplex PCR, and TCRdb holds only the in-frame ones, with some missing. The sample comprises fewer than 250,000 clones, just under 65% of which are singletons, and approximately 1.3% rests with the top ten. The sample here was CD4+ T cells sorted from blood, taken around week 49, from a patient treated with tofacitinib. The source of these receptors is a human donor with alopecia areata.

The chain recombines TRBV10-3 with TRBJ2-1; D ambiguous. Germline V gene sequence: CDR1 ENHRY, CDR2 SYGVKD. This CDR3 is 13 amino acids long. Trimming cost V 6 bases and J 5 bases, with 11 bases left between them. As DNA, the CDR3 is TGTGCCATCAGCACCAGAATCGACAATGAGCAGTTCTTC. It codes for CAISTRIDNEQFF.

The CDR3 DNA is TGTGCCTGGCGCCACGGGACGTACGTGGATTCACCCCTCCACTTT. Translation: CAWRHGTYVDSPLHF. The J gene is TRBJ1-6, the V gene TRBV30; D might be TRBD1 (5 bases). Trimming pared 5 bases from V and 8 bases from J, leaving 19 bases between. CDR3 length: 15 amino acids. Germline loops: CDR1 GTSNPN, CDR2 SVGIG (reference sequence).

Concerning this clone: At the DNA level, this CDR3 is encoded by other sequences in the same sample as well. The chain couples TRBV29-1 to TRBJ2-2, with no clear D. The CDR3 spans 11 residues. Germline V gene sequence: CDR1 SQVTM, CDR2 ANQGSEA. Trimming pared 4 bases from V and 6 bases from J, leaving 6 bases between. CDR3 sequence reads: CSVGVAGELFF. DNA of the CDR3: TGCAGCGTTGGCGTTGCCGGGGAGCTGTTTTTT.

The chain carries TRBV9 and TRBJ2-2, with D uncertain. Germline loops: CDR1 SGDLS, CDR2 YYNGEE. The CDR3 has 16 amino acids. Trimming left V 0 bases short and J 2 bases short, with 11 bases between. The CDR3 protein is CASSVEFGSNTGELFF. The DNA of the CDR3 is TGTGCCAGCAGCGTAGAGTTTGGCAGCAACACCGGGGAGCTGTTTTTT.

This clone was observed a few times. This chain links TRBV4-2 with TRBJ2-5, with 9 bases fitting TRBD1. The CDR3 loop spans 14 amino acids. Germline CDR1 and CDR2: LGHNA and YNFKEQ. Germline trimming cut 4 bases from V and 5 bases from J; bases unmatched to any gene: 5. CDR3 nucleotide sequence: TGTGCCAGCAGCCGGACAGGGGACGCCGAGACCCAGTACTTC. It codes for CASSRTGDAETQYF.

V gene TRBV5-1 combines with J gene TRBJ2-3; D possibly corresponds to TRBD1 (6 bases). CDR3 length equals 14 residues. V was cut by 4 bases and J by 5 bases, with 14 bases left in between. Per germline, CDR1 SGHRS and CDR2 YFSETQ. CDR3 coding DNA: TGCGCCAGCAGCGCACAACTGACAGGAGATACGCAGTATTTT. This encodes CASSAQLTGDTQYF.

The chain is built from TRBV29-1 and TRBJ1-1, with D possibly being TRBD1 (5 bases). V lost 4 bases and J lost 3, with 15 bases in between. The V gene's germline CDR1 is SQVTM and CDR2 ANQGSEA. The CDR3 spans 14 residues. CDR3 loop: CSVGVSQGDTEAFF. The DNA of the CDR3 is TGCAGCGTTGGTGTCTCGCAGGGAGACACTGAAGCTTTCTTT.

This clone was recorded a few times. The V and J genes are TRBV30 and TRBJ2-6, with 7 bases identical to TRBD1. Germline V CDR1 and CDR2: GTSNPN, SVGIG (reference sequence). The CDR3 covers 14 residues. V was clipped by 0 bases and J by 8 bases; unmatched bases: 4. In nucleotides, the CDR3 is TGTGCCTGGAGTGTAGTAGGGGGCACCAACGTCCTGACTTTC. Translation gives CAWSVVGGTNVLTF.

The chain has TRBV29-1 and TRBJ1-4; D remains ambiguous. Germline V CDR1 and CDR2: SQVTM, ANQGSEA. Trimming took 4 bases from V and 3 from J, leaving 12 bases between them. This CDR3 has 14 amino acids. CDR3 amino acids: CSVGNHLANEKLFF. The CDR3 nucleotides are TGCAGCGTTGGGAACCACCTCGCTAATGAAAAACTGTTTTTT.

Turning to this clone: Other DNA sequences in this specimen translate into the identical CDR3. V is TRBV2 and J is TRBJ2-7, with a weak D call TRBD2 (5 bases). V gave up 6 bases and J gave up 3 bases, with 9 bases separating them. This CDR3 has 12 amino acids. Germline V gene lookup returns CDR1 SNHLY and CDR2 FYNNEI. The CDR3 sequence is CASSEGDYEQYF. CDR3 sequence (DNA): TGTGCCAGCAGCGAGGGAGACTACGAGCAGTACTTC. The whole variable domain, remainder taken from reference TRBV2 and TRBJ2-7, is EPEVTQTPSHQVTQMGQEVILRCVPISNHLYFYWYRQILGQKVEFLVSFYNNEISEKSEIFDDQFSVERPDGSNFTLKIRSTKLEDSAMYFCASSEGDYEQYFGPGTRLTVT.

This sequence joins TRBV30 and TRBJ1-2; D unresolved. This CDR3 contains 11 residues. The germline gives CDR1 GTSNPN, CDR2 SVGIG (reference sequence). The V end lost 0 bases, the J end lost 14 bases, and 13 bases lay between the germline ends. The CDR3 nucleotides are TGTGCCTGGAGTGTAGGCGGGCGCAGGACCTTC. Translated, it gives CAWSVGGRRTF.

The chain recombines TRBV2 with TRBJ2-5; D is uncertain. Trimming removed 7 bases at V and 5 bases at J, with 20 bases between. The V gene's germline CDR1 is SNHLY and CDR2 FYNNEI. The CDR3 covers 15 residues. CDR3 region: CASNPRMESVETQYF. CDR3 DNA: TGTGCCAGCAACCCTAGGATGGAAAGTGTGGAGACCCAGTACTTC.